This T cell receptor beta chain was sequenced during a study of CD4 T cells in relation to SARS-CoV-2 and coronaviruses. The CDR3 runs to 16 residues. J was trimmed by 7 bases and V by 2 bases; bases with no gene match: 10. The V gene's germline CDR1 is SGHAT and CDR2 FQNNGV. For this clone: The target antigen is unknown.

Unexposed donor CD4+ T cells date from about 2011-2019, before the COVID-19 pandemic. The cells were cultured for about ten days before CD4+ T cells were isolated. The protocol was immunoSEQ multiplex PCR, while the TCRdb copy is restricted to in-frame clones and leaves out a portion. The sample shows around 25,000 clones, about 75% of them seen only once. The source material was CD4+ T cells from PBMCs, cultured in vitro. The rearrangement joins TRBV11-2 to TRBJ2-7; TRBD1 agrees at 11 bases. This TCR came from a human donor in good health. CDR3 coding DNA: TGTGCCAGCAGCTTATACGATGGACAGGGGGCTGGAGAGCAGTACTTC. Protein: CASSLYDGQGAGEQYF.